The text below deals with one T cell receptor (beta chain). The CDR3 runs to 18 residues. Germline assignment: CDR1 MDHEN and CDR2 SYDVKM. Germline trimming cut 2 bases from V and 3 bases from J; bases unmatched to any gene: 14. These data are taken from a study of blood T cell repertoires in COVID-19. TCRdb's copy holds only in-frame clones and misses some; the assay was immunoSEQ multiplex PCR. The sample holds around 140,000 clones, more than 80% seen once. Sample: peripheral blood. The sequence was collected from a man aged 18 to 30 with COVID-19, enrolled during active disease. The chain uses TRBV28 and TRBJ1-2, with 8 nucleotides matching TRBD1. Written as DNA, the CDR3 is TGTGCCAGCAGTTTAGATTTTCTCTGGGGACAGGTCGACTATGGCTACACCTTC. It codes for CASSLDFLWGQVDYGYTF.